These 2 T cell receptor beta chains were all obtained from the same sample, sequenced in a study of blood T cell repertoires in COVID-19. Sequencing was performed with immunoSEQ multiplex PCR; in TCRdb, only in-frame clones are kept and a portion is missing. The sample has approximately 210,000 clones, about four fifths seen once; the top ten hold around 3.4%. Material for sequencing was PBMCs or T cells enriched from blood (not recorded which). These receptors were collected from a woman aged 60-75 years who had recovered from COVID-19.

The V gene is TRBV10-3, the J gene TRBJ1-3; 8 bases map to TRBD1. V shed 1 base and J 0 bases; nucleotides not matched to a gene: 20. Germline-derived CDR1 and CDR2 are ENHRY and SYGVKD. This CDR3 comprises 22 residues. CDR3 residues: CAISEYIPFRDRKTDSGNTIYF. The CDR3 DNA follows: TGTGCCATCAGTGAGTACATCCCTTTTAGGGACAGGAAAACCGACTCTGGAAACACCATATATTTT.

The genes are TRBV3-1 (or the pseudogene TRBV3-2) and TRBJ1-4, with D unresolved. Between the trimmed V and J ends, which lost 0 bases and 10 bases, there was a span of 12 bases. Germline V gene sequence: CDR1 LGHDT, CDR2 YNNKEL (reference sequence). The CDR3 spans 14 residues. In DNA form, the CDR3 reads TGTGCCAGCAGCCAAGATGACTTGCGAGGAAAACTGTTTTTT. Translation: CASSQDDLRGKLFF.